Shown below are 27 T cell receptor beta chains from a single sample sequenced in a study of cytomegalovirus exposure and HLA in healthy donors (dated by TCRdb to about 2017). The library was obtained by the immunoSEQ multiplex PCR assay. For the multiplex PCR, a mixture combining 60 forward primers for TCR Vbeta segments and 13 reverse primers for TCR Jbeta segments was used. The table was pulled from immuneACCESS by TCRdb, which kept in-frame rearrangements only. Such tables lose some clones; where checked, under half of the loss comes from unresolved V genes, and the rest has no known cause. The sample's own table lists more than 200,000 clones. The biggest ten clones account for around 0.95% of the sample. Specimen: PBMCs. These receptors were taken from a woman aged 25 to 45 in good health and CMV-seropositive.

This chain connects TRBV7-2 to TRBJ2-7; D call uncertain. Looked up from germline, CDR1 is SGHTA and CDR2 is FQGNSA. V lost 5 bases and J 2 bases, leaving 4 bases between the germline ends. The CDR3 totals 11 residues. The CDR3 sequence is CASSPAYEQYF. For the CDR3, the DNA is TGTGCCAGCAGCCCCGCCTACGAGCAGTACTTC.

The gene calls are TRBV7-9 and TRBJ1-3; the D is unclear. V lost 0 bases and J 4 bases, leaving 19 bases between the germline ends. Per germline, CDR1 SEHNR and CDR2 FQNEAQ (reference sequence). This CDR3 has 18 residues. The CDR3, as DNA: TGTGCCAGCAGCTTAGCGGGCGGGAGGCCGCTAGGAGGAAACACCATATATTTT. This gives the protein CASSLAGGRPLGGNTIYF.

The chain has TRBV7-2 and TRBJ2-7, with D perhaps TRBD1 (7 bases). The CDR3 has 12 amino acids. The germline CDR1 and CDR2 sequences are SGHTA and FQGNSA. V was trimmed by 11 bases and J by 6 bases, leaving 17 bases between them. This CDR3 reads CAVGAGGLEQYF. The DNA of the CDR3 is TGTGCCGTCGGGGCAGGGGGGCTCGAGCAGTACTTC. The variable domain in full, completed from reference TRBV7-2 and TRBJ2-7, reads GAGVSQSPSNKVTEKGKDVELRCDPISGHTALYWYRQSLGQGLEFLIYFQGNSAPDKSGLPSDRFSAERTGGSVSTLTIQRTQQEDSAVYLCAVGAGGLEQYFGPGTRLTVT.

The chain joins TRBV29-1 to TRBJ1-1; 7 bases are a match to TRBD1. The CDR3 length is 16 residues. J gave up 1 base and V 8 bases, and 16 bases lay outside the gene matches. Germline V gene data show CDR1 as SQVTM and CDR2 as ANQGSEA. This CDR3 reads CSILRDSKTTNTEAFF. The DNA of the CDR3 is TGCAGCATTCTCCGGGACAGCAAAACCACGAACACTGAAGCTTTCTTT.

This chain links TRBV9 with TRBJ2-7; D possibly corresponds to TRBD2 (6 bases). The CDR3 has 15 amino acids. V lost 4 bases to trimming and J lost 1 base, with 15 bases between them. Germline V CDR1 and CDR2: SGDLS, YYNGEE. DNA of the CDR3: TGTGCCAGCAGCCGGCGGGACTCCCGGTCCTACGAGCAGTACTTC. It translates to CASSRRDSRSYEQYF.

The V gene is TRBV7-9, the J gene TRBJ2-1, with 9 bases fitting TRBD1. J lost 6 bases, V lost 3 bases, and 3 bases had no gene match. Germline values: CDR1 SEHNR, CDR2 FQNEAQ (reference sequence). The CDR3 runs 14 residues. In nucleotides, the CDR3 is TGTGCCAGCAGCTTCACGACAGGGGGCAATGAGCAGTTCTTC. Its protein product is CASSFTTGGNEQFF.

V gene TRBV29-1 combines with J gene TRBJ2-5, with 8 bases matching TRBD1. The germline CDR1 and CDR2 sequences are SQVTM and ANQGSEA. The V and J ends lost 0 bases and 7 bases, in that order; junction bases with no gene match: 10. This CDR3 is built from 15 residues. The chain's CDR3 is CSVEDRGRIGVTQYF. In DNA, the CDR3 is TGCAGCGTTGAAGACAGGGGGCGGATTGGGGTGACCCAGTACTTC.

As DNA, the CDR3 is TGCGCCAGCAGCCAACGAGCACTAGCGGACTACGAGCAGTACTTC. Translation gives CASSQRALADYEQYF. The rearrangement joins TRBV4-1 to TRBJ2-7, with 8 bases aligning to TRBD2. Germline V gene data show CDR1 as MGHRA and CDR2 as YSYEKL. J was trimmed by 3 bases and V by 2 bases; bases with no gene match: 6. The CDR3 is 15 residues long.

CDR3 residues: CAGTPSPGLATEAFF. In DNA, the CDR3 is TGTGCCGGCACCCCGTCCCCAGGTTTGGCTACTGAAGCTTTCTTT. The J gene is TRBJ1-1, the V gene TRBV6-1; D not resolved. The V end was cut by 11 bases, the J end by 5 bases, with 24 bases between. This CDR3 has 15 amino acids. Germline V lookup: CDR1 MNHNS, CDR2 SASEGT.

The genes are TRBV28 and TRBJ1-5; 8 bases map to TRBD1. Germline V gene sequence: CDR1 MDHEN, CDR2 SYDVKM. With V trimmed by 2 bases and J by 7 bases, 7 bases remained unmatched. The CDR3 consists of 15 residues. The CDR3 region is CASSLPSGGRQPQHF. Written as DNA, the CDR3 is TGTGCCAGCAGTTTACCCTCAGGGGGCCGCCAGCCCCAGCATTTT.

The J gene is TRBJ2-7, the V gene TRBV28; D gene ambiguous. Per germline, CDR1 MDHEN and CDR2 SYDVKM. V lost 3 bases and J lost 6, with 12 bases in between. The CDR3 runs 13 residues. The CDR3 is CASSLSVSVEQYF. CDR3 nucleotides: TGTGCCAGCAGTTTGTCCGTTTCGGTCGAGCAGTACTTC.

The chain combines TRBV10-2 with TRBJ1-5; no reliable D call. Between the trimmed V and J ends, which lost 0 bases and 8 bases, there was a span of 17 bases. There are 16 residues in the CDR3. CDR1 and CDR2 from the germline V gene are WSHSY and SAAADI. CDR3 nucleotide sequence: TGCGCCAGCAGTGAGTCTAGTACCCCTCGAAGCGAGCCCCAGCATTTT. This translates into CASSESSTPRSEPQHF.

The rearrangement joins TRBV9 to TRBJ2-1; 13 bases match TRBD2. The CDR3 runs to 18 residues. Germline V CDR1 and CDR2: SGDLS, YYNGEE. Trimming removed 3 bases from V and 0 bases from J; junction bases left unmatched: 6. CDR3 region: CASSGGLAGPSSYNEQFF. In DNA form, the CDR3 reads TGTGCCAGCAGCGGGGGACTAGCGGGGCCTAGCTCCTACAATGAGCAGTTCTTC.

The rearrangement links TRBV14 to TRBJ1-1; D uncertain. Trimming shortened V by 4 bases and J by 6 bases, and 9 bases separated the two germline ends. The CDR3 totals 12 residues. CDR1 SGHDN and CDR2 FVKESK come from the germline V gene. Written as DNA, the CDR3 is TGTGCCAGCAGCCCCCTAGCGGCTGAAGCTTTCTTT. Amino acids: CASSPLAAEAFF.

The chain carries TRBV11-2 and TRBJ2-3, with D possibly TRBD2 on 5 matching bases. Germline V gives CDR1 SGHAT, CDR2 FQNNGV. The CDR3 is made up of 14 amino acids. The V and J ends lost 5 bases and 6 bases respectively, with 15 bases between them. The CDR3 loop reads CASSPLRAADTQYF. The CDR3 nucleotides are TGTGCCAGCAGCCCCCTGAGGGCGGCTGATACGCAGTATTTT.

This rearrangement joins TRBV28 to TRBJ2-7, with TRBD2 as a possible D gene (7 bases). CDR1 and CDR2 (germline): MDHEN, SYDVKM. This CDR3 has 14 amino acids. Between the trimmed V and J ends, which lost 4 bases and 4 bases, there was a span of 14 bases. The CDR3 DNA reads TGTGCCAGCAGTTCCCAGGGGAGGGGATACGAGCAGTACTTC. Translation: CASSSQGRGYEQYF.

This rearrangement joins TRBV27 to TRBJ1-2; D perhaps matches TRBD1 (5 bases). The CDR3 is 14 amino acids. V shed 2 bases and J shed 3 bases, with 10 bases lying between them. Germline V gives CDR1 MNHEY, CDR2 SMNVEV (reference sequence). The DNA for the CDR3 is TGTGCCAGCAGTTTACATCAGGGTGACTATGGCTACACCTTC. This gives the protein CASSLHQGDYGYTF.

This rearrangement joins TRBV7-2 to TRBJ2-3, with D possibly being TRBD2 (5 bases). CDR3 size: 16 residues. CDR1 and CDR2 (germline): SGHTA, FQGNSA. Trimming took 3 bases from V and 0 from J, leaving 13 bases between them. DNA of the CDR3: TGTGCCAGCAGCTTGGGTTCGGCGGGCAGCACAGATACGCAGTATTTT. Translated: CASSLGSAGSTDTQYF.

V usage is TRBV7-8 and J usage is TRBJ1-2, with D maybe TRBD1 (6 bases). The CDR3 is made up of 14 amino acids. Germline-derived CDR1 and CDR2 are SGHVS and FQNEAQ. V shed 5 bases and J shed 5 bases, with 15 bases lying between them. In DNA, the CDR3 is TGTGCCAGCAGCACAGGGCAGGCTCCTTATGGCTACACCTTC. The encoded protein is CASSTGQAPYGYTF.

This sequence joins TRBV28 and TRBJ1-5, with a tentative D call TRBD1 (6 bases). The CDR3 loop spans 13 amino acids. Germline V gives CDR1 MDHEN, CDR2 SYDVKM. Trimming stripped 7 bases from V and 7 bases from J, with 14 bases between. CDR3 bases: TGTGCCAGCACCCTGGACAGAGGACAGCCCCAGCATTTT. Amino acid sequence: CASTLDRGQPQHF.

J is TRBJ2-7 and V is TRBV28; TRBD1 matches 9 bases. The CDR3 consists of 14 residues. Germline V gives CDR1 MDHEN, CDR2 SYDVKM. The V and J ends lost 7 bases and 2 bases, in that order; junction bases with no gene match: 6. Here the CDR3 DNA reads TGTGCCAGCACAAGGACAGGGGATACCTACGAGCAGTACTTC. Amino acids: CASTRTGDTYEQYF.

The V call is TRBV6-1, the J call TRBJ1-1, with D possibly matching TRBD1 (6 bases). V lost 3 bases and J lost 8, with 19 bases in between. This CDR3 is built from 15 residues. CDR1 and CDR2 from the germline V gene are MNHNS and SASEGT. This chain's CDR3 is CASSEPRGERGEAFF. CDR3 bases: TGTGCCAGCAGTGAGCCCAGGGGAGAGAGGGGCGAAGCTTTCTTT.

The CDR3 here is CASSYGGGSGQETQYF. In DNA form, the CDR3 reads TGTGCCAGCAGTTACGGTGGCGGTTCGGGTCAAGAGACCCAGTACTTC. The chain links TRBV6-5 to TRBJ2-5; D unresolved. Germline-derived CDR1 and CDR2 are MNHEY and SVGAGI. Trimming removed 2 bases at V and 2 bases at J, with 15 bases between. This CDR3 spans 16 amino acids.

The chain joins TRBV7-2 to TRBJ1-1; D uncertain. Per germline, CDR1 SGHTA and CDR2 FQGNSA. V shed 3 bases and J shed 4 bases, with 18 bases lying between them. The CDR3 has 16 residues. CDR3 in DNA: TGTGCCAGCAGCTTCGGGTGGGATAAAGCGGGCACTGAAGCTTTCTTT. Translated: CASSFGWDKAGTEAFF.

The chain has TRBV2 and TRBJ1-5; a weak D match, TRBD1 (5 bases). In germline, CDR1 is SNHLY, CDR2 FYNNEI. Deletions cut 6 bases from V and 4 bases from J, with 13 bases between. The CDR3 covers 14 residues. The CDR3 region is CASRATVPNQPQHF. DNA for the CDR3: TGTGCCAGCAGGGCGACAGTTCCAAATCAGCCCCAGCATTTT.

The chain links TRBV15 to TRBJ1-1; possible D gene TRBD1, 5 bases. The CDR3 is 14 amino acids. Trimming pared 5 bases from V and 0 bases from J, leaving 10 bases between. The germline CDR1 and CDR2 sequences are LNHNV and YYDKDF (reference sequence). The CDR3 sequence is CATSLRVMNTEAFF. CDR3 nucleotides: TGTGCCACCAGCCTCAGGGTCATGAACACTGAAGCTTTCTTT.

The chain is built from TRBV5-4 and TRBJ2-1, with TRBD1 identical over 11 bases. Germline V CDR1 and CDR2: SGHNT, YYREEE (reference sequence). There are 16 residues in the CDR3. V lost 0 bases to trimming and J lost 3 bases; unmatched junction nucleotides: 2. The CDR3 region is CASSLDGTGGYNEQFF. The DNA for the CDR3 is TGTGCCAGCAGCTTGGACGGGACAGGGGGCTACAATGAGCAGTTCTTC.